This entry describes one T cell receptor beta chain. What it binds is not known. This sample is part of a study of T-cell reconstitution after alpha-beta-depleted transplantation in children. After removal of 0 bases from V and 1 base from J, the junction contained 9 bases not matched to a gene. This CDR3 has 17 amino acids. The germline gives CDR1 SGHRS, CDR2 YFSETQ. Notes on the study in general: Where alpha-beta T cells came from about two months after transplant was reportedly several hundred expanded graft clones.

The TCRbeta library incorporated unique molecular identifiers. TCRdb analysed the PCR reads with MiXCR anew, one entry per CDR3 protein. Among 200,000 or so distinct CDR3 sequences listed, 7.5% to 9.5% were seen once. This receptor was obtained from a male patient between 2 and 10 years old who had a stem cell transplant for acute myeloid leukemia, so the T cells may come from the graft donor. The chain links TRBV5-1 to TRBJ2-5, with 7 bases identical to TRBD1. The sample consisted of PBMCs, mostly from graft donor cells, taken 360 days after TCRalphabeta/CD19-depleted stem cell transplant. The CDR3 DNA sequence: TGCGCCAGCAGCTTGGGATCCCGGGACAGCTTCCAAGAGACCCAGTACTTC. Residues: CASSLGSRDSFQETQYF.